This T cell receptor (beta chain) was documented in a study of blood T cell repertoires in COVID-19. Study in general: Acute and convalescent COVID-19 samples came from the United States, Italy and Spain. Sources were T cells, B-cell-depleted T cells, or PBMCs; the material itself was cDNA or gDNA.

The CDR3 covers 15 residues. From germline, CDR1 is SGHTA and CDR2 FQGNSA. With V trimmed by 1 base and J by 12 bases, 5 bases remained unmatched. Original analysis: Amplifying reference gene primers gave estimates of nucleated cell counts. Only in-frame clones appear in the TCRdb table, and some are missing; sequencing was by immunoSEQ multiplex PCR. Clone size and the V and J calls come from that table; the DNA yielded D and trimming. Of roughly 100,000 clones detected, more than 85% appear once; the ten largest clones hold around 6.2%. This TCR was recovered from a human donor in a cohort sampled during active COVID-19. The rearrangement joins TRBV7-2 to TRBJ2-1; 14 bases match TRBD2. The specimen sequenced was peripheral blood. The CDR3 DNA is TGTGCCAGCAGCTTAGGGACTAGCGGGGGGCCCCCGCAGTTCTTC. Translating gives CASSLGTSGGPPQFF.